This paragraph covers one T cell receptor beta chain sequence. Its cognate antigen is unknown. Germline V lookup: CDR1 SGHTA, CDR2 FQGNSA. This CDR3 spans 14 amino acids. The ends were cut back, 3 bases at V and 2 bases at J, with 9 bases in the middle. The table came from immunoSEQ multiplex PCR; TCRdb's copy has only in-frame clones and leaves some out. The table has fewer than 55,000 clones, 95% seen once; the top ten hold under 0.25%. This sample was taken from a study of graft-versus-host responses after intestinal transplantation. This specimen consisted of unstimulated CD8+ T cells sorted from spleen or lymph node cells, obtained before transplant. J is TRBJ2-3 and V is TRBV7-2; D is ambiguous. The sequence was collected from a human donor who was the organ donor for an intestinal transplant. The CDR3 sequence is CASSFDLVTDTQYF. The CDR3 bases are TGTGCCAGCAGCTTCGATCTAGTCACAGATACGCAGTATTTT.